One sample yielded the 25 T cell receptor beta chains listed below, sequenced in a study of blood T cell repertoires in COVID-19. Only in-frame clones appear in the TCRdb table, and some are missing; sequencing was by immunoSEQ multiplex PCR. Among 150,000 to 200,000 clones, about 86% were seen once, and the ten largest hold roughly 18%. Sequences were obtained from peripheral blood. The receptors here all came from a woman aged 80 or older with acute or convalescent COVID-19.

The chain employs TRBV30 and TRBJ2-1; 9 nucleotides line up with TRBD2. CDR3 length: 13 residues. Unmatched junction bases numbered 6, after V lost 0 bases and J lost 12 bases. Germline CDR1 is GTSNPN and CDR2 is SVGIG (reference sequence). CDR3: CAWSVGTSSRQFF. CDR3 in DNA: TGTGCCTGGAGTGTAGGGACTAGCAGTAGGCAGTTCTTC.

The chain recombines TRBV11-1 with TRBJ2-3; TRBD1 matches 7 bases. The CDR3 has 16 amino acids. V gave up 1 base and J gave up 6 bases; unmatched junction bases: 10. The V gene's germline CDR1 is SGHAT and CDR2 FQDESV (reference sequence). The CDR3, as DNA: TGTGCCAGCAGCTTAGGACCCGGGACAGAGAGGGATACGCAGTATTTT. It specifies CASSLGPGTERDTQYF.

This clone turned up a few times. This chain joins TRBV30 and TRBJ1-1; D gene uncertain. V was shortened by 2 bases and J by 4 bases, with 14 bases between the two germline ends. CDR1 is GTSNPN, CDR2 SVGIG, per germline (reference sequence). This CDR3 is built from 14 residues. CDR3 residues: CAWSPGLPFTEAFF. The CDR3, as DNA: TGTGCCTGGAGTCCCGGACTCCCTTTCACTGAAGCTTTCTTT. Together with reference TRBV30 and TRBJ1-1, the CDR3 gives the full variable domain: SQTIHQWPATLVQPVGSPLSLECTVEGTSNPNLYWYRQAAGRGLQLLFYSVGIGQISSEVPQNLSASRPQDRQFILSSKKLLLSDSGFYLCAWSPGLPFTEAFFGQGTRLTVV.

The chain uses TRBV5-8 and TRBJ2-1; D remains ambiguous. This CDR3 spans 12 amino acids. Between the trimmed V and J ends, which lost 0 bases and 9 bases, there was a span of 7 bases. CDR1 is SGHTS and CDR2 is YDEGEE in the germline V gene. For the CDR3, the DNA is TGTGCCAGCAGCTTGGAGATCAGTGAGCAGTTCTTC. Protein: CASSLEISEQFF.

The chain joins TRBV11-3 to TRBJ2-1; D might be TRBD1 (6 bases). The V end lost 1 base, the J end lost 5 bases, and 24 bases lay between the germline ends. CDR3 length: 19 residues. The V gene's germline CDR1 is SGHNT and CDR2 YENEEA. The DNA for the CDR3 is TGTGCCAGCAGCTTAGCCCGACAGGTACTCCAACGGGCACACAATGAGCAGTTCTTC. It translates to CASSLARQVLQRAHNEQFF.

This rearrangement joins TRBV4-3 to TRBJ2-5; 10 bases match TRBD2. V trimming: 2 bases; J trimming: 7 bases; junction bases outside the gene matches: 13. This CDR3 contains 17 residues. The V gene's germline CDR1 is LGHNA and CDR2 YSLEER. This chain's CDR3 is CASSQLSGGNLPRTQYF. CDR3 coding DNA: TGCGCCAGCAGCCAACTTAGCGGGGGGAATCTTCCTCGGACCCAGTACTTC.

V usage is TRBV6-1 and J usage is TRBJ1-6; TRBD1 matches at 8 bases. Germline-derived CDR1 and CDR2 are MNHNS and SASEGT. Trimming cost V 3 bases and J 7 bases; bases outside gene matches: 5. This CDR3 region has 15 residues. CDR3 in amino acids: CASSDQGAENSPLHF. The CDR3 DNA sequence: TGTGCCAGCAGTGATCAGGGGGCAGAGAATTCACCCCTCCACTTT.

The chain couples TRBV5-8 to TRBJ1-5, with D unclear. Deletions cut 2 bases from V and 3 bases from J, with 6 bases between. Germline CDR1 is SGHTS and CDR2 is YDEGEE. This CDR3 comprises 13 residues. The CDR3 DNA is TGTGCCAGCAGCTTCAGGAACAATCAGCCCCAGCATTTT. This sequence encodes CASSFRNNQPQHF.

The chain recombines TRBV13 with TRBJ1-5, with 7 positions matching TRBD1. The germline V gene encodes CDR1 PRHDT and CDR2 FYEKMQ (reference sequence). With 5 bases clipped from V and 5 bases from J, the junction kept 0 bases outside the gene matches. The CDR3 covers 12 residues. The CDR3 bases are TGTGCCAGCAGCACAGGGGATCAGCCCCAGCATTTT. This translates into CASSTGDQPQHF.

The chain links TRBV18 to TRBJ2-3; 7 nucleotides agree with TRBD2. The CDR3 has 14 residues. The junction had 1 base not matched to a gene; V was cut back by 2 bases and J by 2 bases. Per the germline V gene, CDR1 is KGHSH and CDR2 is LQKENI. The CDR3 DNA reads as TGTGCCAGCTCACCAGGGACTAACACAGATACGCAGTATTTT. The encoded protein is CASSPGTNTDTQYF.

This chain connects TRBV5-1 to TRBJ1-2, with TRBD1 identical over 8 bases. Looked up from germline, CDR1 is SGHRS and CDR2 is YFSETQ. The CDR3 is 15 residues long. The J segment lost 6 bases and the V segment lost 4 bases, leaving 11 bases of the junction unmatched. Here the CDR3 reads CASSRRTGTGDGYTF. The CDR3 DNA reads TGCGCCAGCAGCCGCCGGACAGGGACCGGCGATGGCTACACCTTC.

The chain employs TRBV19 and TRBJ2-1; possible D gene TRBD2, 5 bases. V was shortened by 5 bases and J by 0 bases, with 11 bases between the two germline ends. CDR1 LNHDA and CDR2 SQIVND come from the germline V gene (reference sequence). This CDR3 is built from 15 residues. CDR3 region: CASSPPGSSYNEQFF. In DNA, the CDR3 is TGTGCCAGTAGTCCACCGGGATCCTCCTACAATGAGCAGTTCTTC.

The chain joins TRBV24-1 to TRBJ1-1; perhaps TRBD1 as D (5 bases). Germline CDR1 is KGHDR and CDR2 is SFDVKD. This CDR3 is built from 15 residues. The V end lost 3 bases, the J end lost 4 bases, and 14 bases lay between the germline ends. The CDR3 nucleotides are TGTGCCACCAGTGATCCCTTTGATCAGGGCACTGAAGCTTTCTTT. It translates to CATSDPFDQGTEAFF.

The chain joins TRBV7-9 to TRBJ1-5; 11 bases are a match to TRBD1. Looked up from germline, CDR1 is SEHNR and CDR2 is FQNEAQ (reference sequence). The trim removed 5 bases at V and 6 bases at J, leaving 9 bases unmatched. The CDR3 is 16 residues long. This CDR3 is CASSREIGTGGQPQHF. DNA of the CDR3: TGTGCCAGCAGCCGAGAGATTGGGACAGGGGGTCAGCCCCAGCATTTT.

The chain uses TRBV3-1 (or the pseudogene TRBV3-2) and TRBJ2-1; 8 nucleotides line up with TRBD2. CDR1 LGHDT and CDR2 YNNKEL come from the germline V gene (reference sequence). The ends lost 3 bases at V and 4 bases at J; junction bases unmatched: 11. The CDR3 consists of 17 residues. Here the CDR3 reads CASSQKRAGEFYNEQFF. CDR3 DNA: TGTGCCAGCAGCCAGAAGAGAGCGGGAGAGTTTTACAATGAGCAGTTCTTC.

The rearrangement joins TRBV28 to TRBJ1-4, with TRBD1 as a possible D gene (5 bases). The CDR3 spans 14 residues. The V end was cut by 3 bases, the J end by 8 bases, with 13 bases between. Germline CDR1 and CDR2: MDHEN and SYDVKM. CDR3 DNA: TGTGCCAGCAGTTTCAACGGGGGGGGAGAAAAACTGTTTTTT. Residues: CASSFNGGGEKLFF.

This sequence joins TRBV21-1 and TRBJ1-2; the D segment call TRBD1 is taken from the table without a DNA check. TRBV21-1 constitutes a pseudogene. The CDR3 has 16 residues. DNA of the CDR3: TGTGCCAGCAGCTTAAATGCGGGACAGACCAACTATGGCTACACCTTC. Translated, it gives CASSLNAGQTNYGYTF.

To note about this clone: The junction differs from germline at one of its ends, possibly a read error. The genes are TRBV19 and TRBJ2-7, with 8 bases lining up with TRBD2. CDR1 and CDR2 (germline): LNHDA, SQIVND (reference sequence). This CDR3 is 13 amino acids long. The CDR3 coding sequence is TGTGCCAGTAGTATGGGGGCAGCGGGAGTAATGGACTTC. Translated: CASSMGAAGVMDF.

The chain carries TRBV2 and TRBJ2-1, with TRBD2 matching over 7 bases. Per the germline V gene, CDR1 is SNHLY and CDR2 is FYNNEI. The CDR3 has 15 amino acids. Germline trimming cut 10 bases from V and 0 bases from J; bases unmatched to any gene: 9. CDR3 sequence: CATTERGGSYNEQFF. In DNA, the CDR3 is TGTGCCACCACAGAGCGGGGTGGCTCCTACAATGAGCAGTTCTTC.

The V gene is TRBV21-1, the J gene TRBJ1-2; TRBD1 is the table's D call, not checked against the DNA. TRBV21-1 is labeled a pseudogene. The CDR3 has 15 residues. DNA of the CDR3: TGTGCCAGCAGCCCTGGCAGGGATCGGTGCTATGGCTACACCTTC. Amino acids: CASSPGRDRCYGYTF.

This sequence joins TRBV5-1 and TRBJ2-7; D might be TRBD1 (5 bases). This CDR3 contains 15 residues. V shed 4 bases and J shed 2 bases, with 16 bases lying between them. Germline V gene data show CDR1 as SGHRS and CDR2 as YFSETQ. CDR3 loop: CASSPSARGTYEQYF. CDR3 nucleotide sequence: TGCGCCAGCAGCCCTTCCGCTAGGGGAACCTACGAGCAGTACTTC. Supplemented by reference TRBV5-1 and TRBJ2-7, the full variable domain reads KAGVTQTPRYLIKTRGQQVTLSCSPISGHRSVSWYQQTPGQGLQFLFEYFSETQRNKGNFPGRFSGRQFSNSRSEMNVSTLELGDSALYLCASSPSARGTYEQYFGPGTRLTVT.

This clone turned up a few times. J is TRBJ2-5 and V is TRBV14; 8 positions agree with TRBD1. The CDR3 covers 14 residues. Trimming at V came to 5 bases and at J to 4 bases, leaving 6 bases not matched to a gene. Germline lookup yields CDR1 SGHDN and CDR2 FVKESK. The CDR3 spells CASSDWDRTETQYF. CDR3 DNA: TGTGCCAGCAGCGATTGGGACAGGACAGAGACCCAGTACTTC.

The V call is TRBV5-1, the J call TRBJ1-1; D is undetermined. Germline CDR1 SGHRS, CDR2 YFSETQ. The CDR3 contains 11 residues. V gave up 5 bases and J gave up 7 bases, with 9 bases separating them. The CDR3 region has the DNA TGCGCCAGCAGATCTACAGTTGAAGCTTTCTTT. This translates into CASRSTVEAFF.

This clone was seen just once. The V and J genes are TRBV6-6 and TRBJ2-1, with D tentatively TRBD1 (6 bases). V gave up 7 bases and J gave up 3 bases, with 13 bases separating them. Germline V gene sequence: CDR1 MNHNY, CDR2 SVGAGI (reference sequence). This CDR3 spans 14 amino acids. CDR3 sequence (DNA): TGTGCCAGCACCAAGGACAGAGACTACAATGAGCAGTTCTTC. Its protein is CASTKDRDYNEQFF.

This clone was recorded only once. The gene calls are TRBV23-1 and TRBJ2-1; the match to TRBD2 covers 8 bases. TRBV23-1 is treated as an ORF (open reading frame) with a function not yet certain. There are 17 residues in the CDR3. V lost 10 bases to trimming and J lost 8 bases; unmatched junction nucleotides: 22. CDR3 coding DNA: TGCGCCACCCCTCTCCCTCTTAGCGGGGAGGATTTGGATGAGCAGTTCTTC. Amino acid sequence: CATPLPLSGEDLDEQFF.